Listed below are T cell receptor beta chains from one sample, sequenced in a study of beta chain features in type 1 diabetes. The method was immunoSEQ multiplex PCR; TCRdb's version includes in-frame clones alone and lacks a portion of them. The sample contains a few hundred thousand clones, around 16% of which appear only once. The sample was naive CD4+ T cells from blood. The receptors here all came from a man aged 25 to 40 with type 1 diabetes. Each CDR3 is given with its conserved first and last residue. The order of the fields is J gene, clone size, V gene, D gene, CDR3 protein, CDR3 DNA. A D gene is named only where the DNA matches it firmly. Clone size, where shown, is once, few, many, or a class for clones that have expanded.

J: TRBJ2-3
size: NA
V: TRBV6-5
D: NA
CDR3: CASSSQVGTDTQYF
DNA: TGTGCCAGCAGTTCCCAGGTGGGGACAGATACGCAGTATTTT

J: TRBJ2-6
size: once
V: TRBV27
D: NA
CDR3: CASSFWSSGANVLTF
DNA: TGTGCCAGCAGTTTTTGGAGCTCTGGGGCCAACGTCCTGACTTTC

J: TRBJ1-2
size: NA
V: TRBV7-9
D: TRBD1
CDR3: CASSLFSTGNGYGYTF
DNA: TGTGCCAGCAGCTTGTTTTCGACAGGGAATGGCTATGGCTACACCTTC

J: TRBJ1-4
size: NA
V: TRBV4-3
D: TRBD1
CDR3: CASSQDPQGSEKLFF
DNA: TGCGCCAGCAGCCAAGATCCACAGGGGAGTGAAAAACTGTTTTTT

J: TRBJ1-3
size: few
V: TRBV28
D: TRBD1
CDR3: CASSLRQGAGNTIYF
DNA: TGTGCCAGCAGTTTAAGACAGGGAGCTGGAAACACCATATATTTT

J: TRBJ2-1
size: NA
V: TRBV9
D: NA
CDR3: CASSVYSYNEQFF
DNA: TGTGCCAGCAGCGTATACTCCTACAATGAGCAGTTCTTC

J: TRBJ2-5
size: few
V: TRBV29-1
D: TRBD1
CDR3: CSVEDRGLETQYF
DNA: TGCAGCGTTGAGGACAGGGGTTTGGAGACCCAGTACTTC

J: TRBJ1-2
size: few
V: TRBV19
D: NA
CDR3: CASSIGASNYGYTF
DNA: TGTGCCAGTAGTATTGGCGCCAGCAACTATGGCTACACCTTC

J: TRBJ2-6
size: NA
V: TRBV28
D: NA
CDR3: CASSDNGQTSSGANVLTF
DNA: TGTGCCAGCAGTGATAACGGACAGACGAGCTCTGGGGCCAACGTCCTGACTTTC

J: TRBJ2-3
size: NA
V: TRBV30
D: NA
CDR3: CAWSLTGVLTDTQYF
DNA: TGTGCCTGGAGTCTTACCGGGGTCCTCACAGATACGCAGTATTTT

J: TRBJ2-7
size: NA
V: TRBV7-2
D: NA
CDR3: CASSARVVQYF
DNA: TGTGCCAGCAGCGCAAGGGTGGTGCAGTACTTC

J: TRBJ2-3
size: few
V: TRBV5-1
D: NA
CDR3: CASSERGAAAPTQYF
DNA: TGCGCCAGCTCCGAGAGGGGTGCAGCAGCGCCGACGCAGTATTTT

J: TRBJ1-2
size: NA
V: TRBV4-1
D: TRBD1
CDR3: CASSQDRTGPGYTF
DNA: TGCGCCAGCAGCCAAGATCGGACAGGGCCTGGCTACACCTTC

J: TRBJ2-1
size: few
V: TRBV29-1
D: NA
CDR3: CSVLSPEYNEQFF
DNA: TGCAGCGTTCTATCACCAGAATACAATGAGCAGTTCTTC

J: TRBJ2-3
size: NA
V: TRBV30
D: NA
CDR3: CAWSVTDTQYF
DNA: TGTGCCTGGAGTGTCACAGATACGCAGTATTTT

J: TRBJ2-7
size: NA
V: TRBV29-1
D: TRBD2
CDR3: CSVKGLAGEQYF
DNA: TGCAGCGTCAAGGGACTAGCTGGCGAGCAGTACTTC

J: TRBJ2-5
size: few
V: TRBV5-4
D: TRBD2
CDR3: CASSPSSGTETQYF
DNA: TGTGCCAGCAGCCCGAGTAGCGGGACGGAGACCCAGTACTTC

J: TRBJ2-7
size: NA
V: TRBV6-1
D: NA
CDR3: CAILLESSYEQYF
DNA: TGTGCCATCCTGCTTGAATCCTCCTACGAGCAGTACTTC

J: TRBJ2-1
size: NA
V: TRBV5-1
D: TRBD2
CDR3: CASSIWEGSYNEQFF
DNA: TGCGCCAGCAGCATCTGGGAGGGGTCCTACAATGAGCAGTTCTTC

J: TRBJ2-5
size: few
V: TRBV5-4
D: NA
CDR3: CASSLRNAGSETQYF
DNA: TGTGCCAGCAGCTTGAGGAATGCAGGGTCAGAGACCCAGTACTTC

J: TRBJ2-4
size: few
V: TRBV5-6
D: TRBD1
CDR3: CASSPQGAHGIQYF
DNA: TGTGCCAGCAGCCCACAGGGGGCGCATGGCATTCAGTACTTC

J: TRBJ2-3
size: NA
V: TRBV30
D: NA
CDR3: CAWSLADTQYF
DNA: TGTGCCTGGAGCCTAGCAGATACGCAGTATTTT

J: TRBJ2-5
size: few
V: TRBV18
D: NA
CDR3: CASSPGQAQETQYF
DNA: TGTGCCAGCTCACCGGGGCAGGCTCAAGAGACCCAGTACTTC

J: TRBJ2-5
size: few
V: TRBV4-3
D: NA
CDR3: CASSQDGGAGQETQYF
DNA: TGCGCCAGCAGCCAAGATGGTGGGGCAGGTCAAGAGACCCAGTACTTC

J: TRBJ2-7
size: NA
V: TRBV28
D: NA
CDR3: CASSSPTLEQYF
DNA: TGTGCCAGCAGTTCCCCGACGCTTGAGCAGTACTTC

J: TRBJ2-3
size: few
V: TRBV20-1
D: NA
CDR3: CSAFSVDTQYF
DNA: TGCAGTGCTTTCAGTGTAGATACGCAGTATTTT

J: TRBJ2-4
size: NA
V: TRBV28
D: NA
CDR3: CASRLENIQYF
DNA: TGTGCCAGCAGACTAGAGAACATTCAGTACTTC

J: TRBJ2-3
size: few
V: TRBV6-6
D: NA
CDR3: CASSYSGRFTDTQYF
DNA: TGTGCCAGCAGTTACTCAGGCCGGTTCACAGATACGCAGTATTTT

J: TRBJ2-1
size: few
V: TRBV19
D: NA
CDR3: CASTYSNYPDNEQFF
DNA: TGTGCCAGTACCTATAGTAACTATCCTGACAATGAGCAGTTCTTC

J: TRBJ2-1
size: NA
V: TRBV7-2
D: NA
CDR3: CASSLEQGFLEQFF
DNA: TGTGCCAGCAGCTTAGAACAAGGCTTTTTGGAGCAGTTCTTC

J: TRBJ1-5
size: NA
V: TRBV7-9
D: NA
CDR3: CASSTPREGGGQPQHF
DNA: TGTGCCAGCAGCACGCCGCGGGAGGGCGGTGGTCAGCCCCAGCATTTT

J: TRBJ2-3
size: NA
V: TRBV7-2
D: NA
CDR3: CASSTYTDTQYF
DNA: TGTGCCAGCAGCACCTACACAGATACGCAGTATTTT

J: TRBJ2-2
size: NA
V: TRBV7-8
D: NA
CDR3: CASSLTGRTNTGELFF
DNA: TGTGCCAGCAGCTTAACTGGGAGGACGAACACCGGGGAGCTGTTTTTT

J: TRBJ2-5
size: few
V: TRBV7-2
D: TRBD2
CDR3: CASSLLAGQETQYF
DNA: TGTGCCAGCAGCTTACTAGCGGGCCAAGAGACCCAGTACTTC

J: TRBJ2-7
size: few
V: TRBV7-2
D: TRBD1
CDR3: CASSLGTDTYEQYF
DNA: TGTGCCAGCAGCCTAGGGACAGATACCTACGAGCAGTACTTC

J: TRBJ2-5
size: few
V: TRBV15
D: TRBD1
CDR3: CATSRGAMTGSGETQYF
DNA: TGTGCCACCAGCAGAGGGGCTATGACAGGGTCCGGCGAGACCCAGTACTTC

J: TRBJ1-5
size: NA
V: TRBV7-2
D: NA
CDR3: CASSSKGPHVPPQHF
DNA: TGTGCCAGCAGTTCGAAGGGACCTCATGTCCCGCCCCAGCATTTT

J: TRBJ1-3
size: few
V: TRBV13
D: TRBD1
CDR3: CASSHLDRRSTGNTIYF
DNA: TGTGCCAGCAGCCATCTGGACAGGCGAAGTACTGGAAACACCATATATTTT

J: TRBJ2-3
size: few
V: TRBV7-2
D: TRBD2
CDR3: CASSLFGTSITDTQYF
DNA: TGTGCCAGCAGCTTATTCGGGACTAGCATAACAGATACGCAGTATTTT

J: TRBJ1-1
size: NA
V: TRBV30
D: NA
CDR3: CAGQRRNTEAFF
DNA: TGTGCCGGCCAAAGGAGGAACACTGAAGCTTTCTTT

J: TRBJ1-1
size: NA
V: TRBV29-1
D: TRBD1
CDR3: CSCGTENTEAFF
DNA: TGCAGCTGCGGGACAGAGAACACTGAAGCTTTCTTT

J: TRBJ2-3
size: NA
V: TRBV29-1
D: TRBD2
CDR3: CSVKGWREASDTQYF
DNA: TGCAGCGTTAAAGGATGGCGGGAGGCTTCAGATACGCAGTATTTT

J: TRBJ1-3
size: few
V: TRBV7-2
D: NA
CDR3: CASSLWTSSGNTIYF
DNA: TGTGCCAGCAGCTTATGGACGAGCTCTGGAAACACCATATATTTT

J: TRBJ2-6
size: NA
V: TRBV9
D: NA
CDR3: CASSPGDSGANVLTF
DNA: TGTGCCAGCAGCCCGGGGGACTCTGGGGCCAACGTCCTGACTTTC

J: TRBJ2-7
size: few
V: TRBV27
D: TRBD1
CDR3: CASSSTGGKFYEQYF
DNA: TGTGCCAGCAGTTCGACAGGGGGGAAATTCTACGAGCAGTACTTC

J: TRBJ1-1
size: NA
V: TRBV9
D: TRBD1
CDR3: CASSVGIGQGPRAFF
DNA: TGTGCCAGCAGCGTAGGAATCGGACAGGGCCCTCGCGCTTTCTTT

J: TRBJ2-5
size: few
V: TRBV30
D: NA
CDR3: CAWSAGSQETQYF
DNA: TGTGCCTGGAGCGCTGGGTCTCAAGAGACCCAGTACTTC

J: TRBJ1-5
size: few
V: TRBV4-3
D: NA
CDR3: CASSQAVSGANQPQHF
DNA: TGCGCCAGCAGCCAAGCGGTATCGGGGGCAAATCAGCCCCAGCATTTT

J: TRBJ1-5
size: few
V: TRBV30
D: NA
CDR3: CAWAKGLGQPQHF
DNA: TGTGCCTGGGCCAAGGGTTTGGGTCAGCCCCAGCATTTT

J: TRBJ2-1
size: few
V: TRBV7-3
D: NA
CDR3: CASSFDSSYNEQFF
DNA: TGTGCCAGCAGCTTCGATAGCTCCTACAATGAGCAGTTCTTC

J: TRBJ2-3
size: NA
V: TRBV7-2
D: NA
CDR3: CASSPGLATDTQYF
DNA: TGTGCCAGCAGCCCGGGACTCGCTACAGATACGCAGTATTTT

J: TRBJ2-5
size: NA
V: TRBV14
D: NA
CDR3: CASSQAPRRRETQYF
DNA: TGTGCCAGCAGCCAAGCCCCGAGGCGCCGAGAGACCCAGTACTTC

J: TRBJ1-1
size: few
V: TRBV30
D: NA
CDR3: CAWSWGRGTEAFF
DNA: TGTGCCTGGAGTTGGGGTCGGGGCACTGAAGCTTTCTTT

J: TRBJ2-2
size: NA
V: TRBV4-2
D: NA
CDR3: CASSQPRGELFF
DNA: TGTGCCAGCAGCCAGCCCCGTGGGGAGCTGTTTTTT

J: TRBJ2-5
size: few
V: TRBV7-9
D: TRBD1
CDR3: CASSTGTVGTQYF
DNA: TGTGCCAGCAGCACTGGGACAGTGGGGACCCAGTACTTC

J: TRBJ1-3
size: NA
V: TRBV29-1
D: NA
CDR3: CSVQIMEGGNTIYF
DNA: TGCAGCGTTCAAATTATGGAAGGAGGAAACACCATATATTTT

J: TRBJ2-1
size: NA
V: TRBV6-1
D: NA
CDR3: CASTRGGNEQFF
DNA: TGTGCCAGCACGCGGGGAGGAAATGAGCAGTTCTTC

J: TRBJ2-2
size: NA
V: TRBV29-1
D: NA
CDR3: CSVVNRPNTGELFF
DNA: TGCAGCGTAGTGAACAGGCCGAACACCGGGGAGCTGTTTTTT

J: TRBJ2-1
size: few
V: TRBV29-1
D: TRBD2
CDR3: CSGEAGRPYNEQFF
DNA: TGCAGCGGCGAAGCGGGGAGACCTTACAATGAGCAGTTCTTC

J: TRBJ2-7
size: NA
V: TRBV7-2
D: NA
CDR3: CASSLGRQFYEQYF
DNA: TGTGCCAGCAGCCTCGGCCGCCAGTTCTACGAGCAGTACTTC